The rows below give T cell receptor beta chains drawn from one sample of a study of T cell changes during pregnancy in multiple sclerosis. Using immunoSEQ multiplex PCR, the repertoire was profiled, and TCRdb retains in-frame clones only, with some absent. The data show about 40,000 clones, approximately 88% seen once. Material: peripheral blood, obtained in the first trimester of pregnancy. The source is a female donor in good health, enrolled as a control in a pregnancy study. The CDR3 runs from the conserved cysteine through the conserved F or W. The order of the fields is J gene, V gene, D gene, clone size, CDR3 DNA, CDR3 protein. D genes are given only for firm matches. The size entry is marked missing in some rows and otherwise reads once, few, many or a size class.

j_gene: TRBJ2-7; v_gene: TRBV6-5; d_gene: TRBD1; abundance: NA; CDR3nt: TGTGCCAGCAGTTTTGACAGGGGCTACGAGCAGTACTTC; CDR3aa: CASSFDRGYEQYF
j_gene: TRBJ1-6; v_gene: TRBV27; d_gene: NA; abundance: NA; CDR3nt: TGTGCCAGCAGTCGTACATATAATTCACCCCTCCACTTT; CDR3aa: CASSRTYNSPLHF
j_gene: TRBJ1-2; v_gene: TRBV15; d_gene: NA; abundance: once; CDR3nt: TGTGCCACCAGCAGAGTAGAGAGCGCAAGCTACACCTTC; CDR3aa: CATSRVESASYTF
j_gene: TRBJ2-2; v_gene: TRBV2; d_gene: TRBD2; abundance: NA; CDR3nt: TGTGCCAGCAGTGGGGTCGGGACTATCGGGGAGCTGTTTTTT; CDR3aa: CASSGVGTIGELFF
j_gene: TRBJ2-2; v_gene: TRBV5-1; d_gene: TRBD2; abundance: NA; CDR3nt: TGCGCCAGCAGGCGGGAGAGTAACACCGGGGAGCTGTTTTTT; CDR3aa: CASRRESNTGELFF
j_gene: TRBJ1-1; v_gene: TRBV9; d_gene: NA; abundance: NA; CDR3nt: TGTGCCAGCAGCGTAGTATTTCGGACAGACACTGAAGCTTTCTTT; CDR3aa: CASSVVFRTDTEAFF
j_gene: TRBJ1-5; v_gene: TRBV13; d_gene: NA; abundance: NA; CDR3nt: TGTGCCAGCAGCCGAGGGGGGGGCAATCAGCCCCAGCATTTT; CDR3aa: CASSRGGGNQPQHF
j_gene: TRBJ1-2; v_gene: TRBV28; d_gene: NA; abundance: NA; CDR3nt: TGTGCCAGCAGTTTCAGGATTGGATCCTACTATGGCTACACCTTC; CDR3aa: CASSFRIGSYYGYTF
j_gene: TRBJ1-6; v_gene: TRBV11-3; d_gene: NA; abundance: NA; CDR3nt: TGTGCCAGCAGCTTAGAAGGCGGTAATTCACCCCTCCACTTT; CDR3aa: CASSLEGGNSPLHF
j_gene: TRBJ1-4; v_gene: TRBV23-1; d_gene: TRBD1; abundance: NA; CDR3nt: TGCGCCAGCAGTCATCCAACCTGGGACAGGGGGGATGAAAAACTGTTTTTT; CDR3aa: CASSHPTWDRGDEKLFF
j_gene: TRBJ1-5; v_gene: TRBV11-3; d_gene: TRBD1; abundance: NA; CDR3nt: TGTGCCAGCAGCTTAGGGGAACGAGACCAGGGGGTTAGCAATCAGCCCCAGCATTTT; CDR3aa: CASSLGERDQGVSNQPQHF
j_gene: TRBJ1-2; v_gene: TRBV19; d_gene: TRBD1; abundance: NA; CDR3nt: TGTGCCAGTAGTAAAACGGGACAGAGCTATGGCTACACCTTC; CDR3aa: CASSKTGQSYGYTF
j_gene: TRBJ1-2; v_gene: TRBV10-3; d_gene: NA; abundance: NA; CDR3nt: TGTGCCATCCCTCGGGAAAGCACTAACTATGGCTACACCTTC; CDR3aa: CAIPRESTNYGYTF
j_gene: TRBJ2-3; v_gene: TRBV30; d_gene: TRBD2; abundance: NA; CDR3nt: TGTGCCTTGACTAGCGGGAGGTGGGACACAGATACGCAGTATTTT; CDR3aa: CALTSGRWDTDTQYF
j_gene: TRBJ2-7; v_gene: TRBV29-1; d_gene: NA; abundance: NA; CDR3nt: TGCAGCGTTGAAGATAATCGGGTCCCCTACGAGCAGTACTTC; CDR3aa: CSVEDNRVPYEQYF
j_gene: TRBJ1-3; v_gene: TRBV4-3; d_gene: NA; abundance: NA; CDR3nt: TGCGCCAGCGGCCCGGGGGGCTCTGGAAACACCATATATTTT; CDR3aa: CASGPGGSGNTIYF
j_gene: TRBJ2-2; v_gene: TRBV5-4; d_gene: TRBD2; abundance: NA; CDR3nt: TGTGCCAGCAGCTTTCCTAGCGGGAGGTCGGCCGGGGAGCTGTTTTTT; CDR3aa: CASSFPSGRSAGELFF
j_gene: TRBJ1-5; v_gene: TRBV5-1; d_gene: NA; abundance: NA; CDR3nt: TGCGCCAGCAGCTTGGCCGGGGGGGAGGGCCAGCCCCAGCATTTT; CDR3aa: CASSLAGGEGQPQHF
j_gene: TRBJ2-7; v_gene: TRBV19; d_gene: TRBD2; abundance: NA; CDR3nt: TGTGCCAGTAGTAACGGCGGGAGAGAATACGAGCAGTACTTC; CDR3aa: CASSNGGREYEQYF
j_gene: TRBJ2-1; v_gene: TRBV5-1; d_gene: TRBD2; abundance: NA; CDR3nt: TGCGCCAGCAGCTCGGGACTAGCGGGCATGTTTAGCTCCTACAATGAGCAGTTCTTC; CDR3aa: CASSSGLAGMFSSYNEQFF
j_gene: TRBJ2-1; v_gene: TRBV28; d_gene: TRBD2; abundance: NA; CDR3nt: TGTGCCAGCAGCTCCCTCGGGGGGGGGAGGGCACTCAATGAGCAGTTCTTC; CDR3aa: CASSSLGGGRALNEQFF
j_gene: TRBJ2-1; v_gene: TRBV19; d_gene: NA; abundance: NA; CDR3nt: TGTGCCAGTAAGTGGGCTCACTCCTACAATGAGCAGTTCTTC; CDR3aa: CASKWAHSYNEQFF
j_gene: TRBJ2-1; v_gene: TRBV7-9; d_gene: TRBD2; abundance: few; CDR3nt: TGTGCCAGCAGCGCACTTTTGCGGGAGGCCATCGAGCAGTTCTTC; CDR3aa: CASSALLREAIEQFF
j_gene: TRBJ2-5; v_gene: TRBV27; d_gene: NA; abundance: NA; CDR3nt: TGTGCCAGCAGTCCGCTGGGGCTTGGGACCCAGTACTTC; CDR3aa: CASSPLGLGTQYF
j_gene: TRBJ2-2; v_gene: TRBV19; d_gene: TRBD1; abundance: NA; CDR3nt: TGTGCCAGTAGTATAGGCAGGGGGCAGACCGGGGAGCTGTTTTTT; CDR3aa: CASSIGRGQTGELFF
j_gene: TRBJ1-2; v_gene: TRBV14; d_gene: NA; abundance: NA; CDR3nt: TGTGCCAGCAGCGCCGGGACATTCTATGGCTACACCTTC; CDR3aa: CASSAGTFYGYTF
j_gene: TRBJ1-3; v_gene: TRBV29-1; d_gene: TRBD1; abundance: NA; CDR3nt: TGCAGTACAGGGGAGGGAAACACCATATATTTT; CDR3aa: CSTGEGNTIYF
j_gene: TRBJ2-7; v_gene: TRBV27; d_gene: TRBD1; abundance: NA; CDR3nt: TGTGCCAGCAGTTCTCTTCGGACAGGGGGCGACTACGAGCAGTACTTC; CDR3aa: CASSSLRTGGDYEQYF
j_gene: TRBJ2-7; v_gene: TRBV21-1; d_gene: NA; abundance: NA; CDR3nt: TGTGCCAGCAGCCCGGGGCAGTACTTC; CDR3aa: CASSPGQYF
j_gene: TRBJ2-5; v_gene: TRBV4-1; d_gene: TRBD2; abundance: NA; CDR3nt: TGCGCCAGCAGCCAACAGACTAGCGGGACAAGCCAGCAGTACTTC; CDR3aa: CASSQQTSGTSQQYF
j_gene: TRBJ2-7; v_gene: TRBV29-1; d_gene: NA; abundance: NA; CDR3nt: TGCAGCGTCCGACTGACTGGGACACCTACCTACGAGCAGTACTTC; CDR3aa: CSVRLTGTPTYEQYF
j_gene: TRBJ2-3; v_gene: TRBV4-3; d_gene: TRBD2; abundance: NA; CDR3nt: TGCGCCAGCAGCCAAGGGACTAGCGGGGCCCTGGCCACAGATACGCAGTATTTT; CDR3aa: CASSQGTSGALATDTQYF
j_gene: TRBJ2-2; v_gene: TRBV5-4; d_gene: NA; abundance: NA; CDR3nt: TGTGCCAGCAGCTTGGGTGGTGGTGGCGCCAGGGACACCGGGGAGCTGTTTTTT; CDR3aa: CASSLGGGGARDTGELFF
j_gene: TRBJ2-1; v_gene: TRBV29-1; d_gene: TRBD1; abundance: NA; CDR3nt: TGCAGCGTTGAAGATCCAACGGGACAGGGAATTATCTACAATGAGCAGTTCTTC; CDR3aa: CSVEDPTGQGIIYNEQFF
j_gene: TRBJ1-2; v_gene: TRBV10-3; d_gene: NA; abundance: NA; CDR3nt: TGTGCCATCAGTGAGCTGGACATGGGCTATGGCTACACCTTC; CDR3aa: CAISELDMGYGYTF
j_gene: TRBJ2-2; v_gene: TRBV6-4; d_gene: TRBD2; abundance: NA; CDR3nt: TGTGCCAGCAGTGCCGTGACTAGCGGGGCGAACACCGGGGAGCTGTTTTTT; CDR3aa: CASSAVTSGANTGELFF
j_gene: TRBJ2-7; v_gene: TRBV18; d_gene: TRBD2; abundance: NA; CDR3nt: TGTGCCAGCTCACTATCCGGGACTATGCTTTCCTACGAGCAGTACTTC; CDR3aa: CASSLSGTMLSYEQYF
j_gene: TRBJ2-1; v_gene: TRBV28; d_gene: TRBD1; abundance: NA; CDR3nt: TGTGCCAGCAGTTCACCGGACAGGGCAAATGAGCAGTTCTTC; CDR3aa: CASSSPDRANEQFF
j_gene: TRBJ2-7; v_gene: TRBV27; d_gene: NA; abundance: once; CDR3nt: TGTGCCAGCAGGCCTAGTGGGAGCAGATACGAGCAGTACTTC; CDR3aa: CASRPSGSRYEQYF
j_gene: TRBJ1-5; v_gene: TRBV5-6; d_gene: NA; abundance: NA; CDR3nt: TGTGCCAGCAGCTTGGGGGCGGGGGGTATGTCCCAGCATTTT; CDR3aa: CASSLGAGGMSQHF
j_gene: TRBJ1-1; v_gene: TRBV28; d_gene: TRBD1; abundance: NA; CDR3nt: TGTGCCAGCAGCCGAATGGACAGGGGTTCAACTGAAGCTTTCTTT; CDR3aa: CASSRMDRGSTEAFF
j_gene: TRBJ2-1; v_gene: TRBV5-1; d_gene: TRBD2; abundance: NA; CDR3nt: TGCGCCAGCAGCTACCTAGCGGGGGGCCACAATGAGCAGTTCTTC; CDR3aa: CASSYLAGGHNEQFF